This T cell receptor beta chain was recorded in a study of cytomegalovirus exposure and HLA in healthy donors. For the study at large: Later analysis reported that the roughly 110 validation repertoires shared the platform of the approximately 670 first-cohort repertoires.

These donors were members of the approximately 110-subject validation cohort, a group separate from the approximately 700-subject first cohort. Germline-derived CDR1 and CDR2 are LNHNV and YYDKDF (reference sequence). The ends were cut back, 1 base at V and 1 base at J, with 5 bases in the middle. The CDR3 runs to 13 residues. Assay: immunoSEQ multiplex PCR; the TCRdb copy retains only in-frame clones and omits some. The profile shows about 360,000 clones, just over 85% of them singletons. Material for sequencing was PBMCs. The receptor's source is a woman aged 18-29 years in good health and CMV-seronegative. The chain recombines TRBV15 with TRBJ2-7; no firm D call. CDR3 nucleotides: TGTGCCACCAGCAGAGGCAGTTCCTACGAGCAGTACTTC. It codes for CATSRGSSYEQYF.